What follows are 13 T cell receptor beta chains derived from one specimen sequenced in a study of blood T cell repertoires in COVID-19. The method was immunoSEQ multiplex PCR; TCRdb's version includes in-frame clones alone and lacks a portion of them. The data contain roughly 230,000 clones, around four fifths of them singletons. The specimen was peripheral blood. These receptors originate from a woman aged 60-75 years with active or convalescent COVID-19.

The chain uses TRBV6-6 and TRBJ1-5, with 7 nucleotides matching TRBD1. The length of the CDR3 is 15 residues. The V segment lost 5 bases and the J segment 3 bases; nucleotides outside the gene matches: 7. CDR1 and CDR2 from the germline V gene are MNHNY and SVGAGI (reference sequence). CDR3 amino acids: CASSRDRDFNQPQHF. CDR3 bases: TGTGCCAGCAGTCGCGACAGGGACTTCAATCAGCCCCAGCATTTT.

The CDR3 DNA reads as TGTGCCAGTAGTATTCAACAGATGAGCAATCAGCCCCAGCATTTT. Translating gives CASSIQQMSNQPQHF. J is TRBJ1-5 and V is TRBV19, with no clear D. CDR1 LNHDA and CDR2 SQIVND come from the germline V gene (reference sequence). V lost 3 bases, J lost 1 base, and 10 bases lay in between. The CDR3 runs 15 residues.

J is TRBJ2-7 and V is TRBV10-1; tentatively, D is TRBD1 (5 bases). Germline V lookup: CDR1 WNHNN, CDR2 SYGVQD (reference sequence). The CDR3 consists of 13 residues. With 1 base removed from V and 6 bases from J, the gap between germline ends came to 10 bases. The chain's CDR3 is CASSEWQGGEQYV. The CDR3 DNA reads as TGCGCCAGCAGTGAGTGGCAGGGTGGCGAGCAGTACGTC.

The chain recombines TRBV7-9 with TRBJ1-2; unclear D gene. CDR1 is SEHNR, CDR2 FQNEAQ, per germline (reference sequence). The CDR3 runs 15 residues. Trimming removed 5 bases at V and 5 bases at J, with 18 bases between. CDR3 nucleotide sequence: TGTGCCAGCAGCCCCGAGGGTCAGGCGGGGTATGGCTACACCTTC. Protein product: CASSPEGQAGYGYTF.

The rearrangement uses TRBV18 and TRBJ2-3; a weak D match, TRBD1 (5 bases). The germline V gene encodes CDR1 KGHSH and CDR2 LQKENI. The CDR3 totals 15 residues. Trimming took 3 bases from V and 2 from J, leaving 12 bases between them. As DNA, the CDR3 is TGTGCCAGCTCACCTTCTCGGACACCCACAGATACGCAGTATTTT. This sequence encodes CASSPSRTPTDTQYF.

The chain combines TRBV6-5 with TRBJ1-1; TRBD1 aligns across 8 bases. V dropped 6 bases and J dropped 10; count of bases not matched to a gene: 10. The germline CDR1 and CDR2 sequences are MNHEY and SVGAGI. This CDR3 has 13 amino acids. The CDR3 nucleotides are TGTGCCAGCAGCCTGGGGACAGGTGTTAGAGCTTTCTTT. The encoded protein is CASSLGTGVRAFF.

Concerning this clone: This clone may be a read error of a much larger clone one base away. Other DNA sequences in the same sample also yield this CDR3. V and J are TRBV7-9 and TRBJ2-5; D possibly corresponds to TRBD2 (6 bases). CDR3 length: 14 amino acids. Germline V gene lookup returns CDR1 SEHNR and CDR2 FQNEAQ (reference sequence). Trimming stripped 1 base from V and 1 base from J, with 7 bases between. CDR3 amino acids: CASSLGGVQETQYF. CDR3 bases: TGTGCCAGCAGCTTAGGGGGGGTCCAAGAGACCCAGTACTTC.

This chain links TRBV5-6 with TRBJ2-5, with D perhaps TRBD1 (6 bases). With 1 base removed from V and 4 bases from J, the gap between germline ends came to 14 bases. Germline values: CDR1 SGHDT, CDR2 YYEEEE. This CDR3 comprises 15 residues. DNA for the CDR3: TGTGCCAGCAGCTTGTACGGCAGGGGACCAGAGACCCAGTACTTC. Amino acid sequence: CASSLYGRGPETQYF.

The J gene is TRBJ1-1, the V gene TRBV10-2, with TRBD1 matching 7 bases. CDR1 and CDR2 (germline): WSHSY, SAAADI. Trimming took 1 base from V and 2 from J; bases not matched to a gene: 10. The length of the CDR3 is 17 residues. The CDR3 protein is CASSEFVQGVGNTEAFF. CDR3 bases: TGCGCCAGCAGTGAGTTTGTCCAGGGGGTGGGAAACACTGAAGCTTTCTTT.

The V call is TRBV19, the J call TRBJ2-3, with 12 nucleotides matching TRBD2. This CDR3 is built from 15 residues. Looked up from germline, CDR1 is LNHDA and CDR2 is SQIVND (reference sequence). Losses at the gene ends were 4 bases for V and 3 bases for J; bases not matched to a gene: 2. Written as DNA, the CDR3 is TGTGCCAGTAGTAGACTAGCGGGAGTGACAGATACGCAGTATTTT. Protein: CASSRLAGVTDTQYF.

This clone occurred a few times. The V and J genes are TRBV28 and TRBJ1-2; D is ambiguous. The CDR3 totals 14 residues. Germline CDR1 is MDHEN and CDR2 is SYDVKM. Between the trimmed V and J ends, which lost 3 bases and 3 bases, there was a span of 11 bases. The CDR3 loop is CASSFTSGDYGYTF. The CDR3 DNA is TGTGCCAGCAGTTTTACTAGTGGGGACTATGGCTACACCTTC.

The genes are TRBV10-1 and TRBJ2-1; the D gene is possibly TRBD2 (6 bases). Germline V gene lookup returns CDR1 WNHNN and CDR2 SYGVQD (reference sequence). CDR3 length: 15 residues. V gave up 5 bases and J gave up 5 bases, with 16 bases separating them. CDR3 coding DNA: TGCGCCAGCAGTTACGGGACTCCTAAAAACAATGAGCAGTTCTTC. Translating it yields CASSYGTPKNNEQFF.

This clone was picked up one time. The chain carries TRBV4-2 and TRBJ2-7, with 11 bases that match TRBD2. The CDR3 is made up of 14 amino acids. In germline, CDR1 is LGHNA, CDR2 YNFKEQ. The J segment lost 5 bases and the V segment lost 4 bases, leaving 4 bases of the junction unmatched. CDR3 amino acids: CASSLAGGLNEQYF. Here the CDR3 DNA reads TGTGCCAGCAGCCTAGCGGGAGGGCTAAACGAGCAGTACTTC.